This T cell receptor beta chain was recovered during a study of cytotoxic CD8 clonotypes in ibrutinib-treated CLL. The wider study: Included were 11 relapsed/refractory and about 14 treatment-naive patients, of whom 17 to 18 were IGHV unmutated.

This clone was recorded only once. Measured with immunoSEQ multiplex PCR; TCRdb has only the in-frame clones, and not every one. The sample consists of 130,000 or so clones, roughly 77% of them appearing once. With V trimmed by 4 bases and J by 4 bases, 18 bases remained unmatched. CDR3 length: 18 amino acids. CDR1 is SGHVS and CDR2 is FQNEAQ in the germline V gene. The TCR was taken from a human donor with chronic lymphocytic leukemia. Sample: PBMCs, taken after 12 months of ibrutinib treatment. The genes are TRBV7-8 and TRBJ2-7; TRBD1 matches 8 bases. CDR3 in DNA: TGTGCCAGCAGCTCCGGATCTGGCCGTCCGGGACAGGATTACGAGCAGTACTTC. Translated: CASSSGSGRPGQDYEQYF.